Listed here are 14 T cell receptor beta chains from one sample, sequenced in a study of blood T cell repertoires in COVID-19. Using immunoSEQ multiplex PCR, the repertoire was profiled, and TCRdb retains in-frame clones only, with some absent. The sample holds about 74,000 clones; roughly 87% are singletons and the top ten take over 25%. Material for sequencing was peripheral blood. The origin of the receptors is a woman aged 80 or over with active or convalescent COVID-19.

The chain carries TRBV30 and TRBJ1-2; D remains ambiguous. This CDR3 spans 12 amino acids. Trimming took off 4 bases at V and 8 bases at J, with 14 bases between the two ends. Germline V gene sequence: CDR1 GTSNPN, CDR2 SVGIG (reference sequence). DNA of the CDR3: TGTGCCTGGACGAGGGTGTCGGAGGGCTACACCTTC. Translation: CAWTRVSEGYTF.

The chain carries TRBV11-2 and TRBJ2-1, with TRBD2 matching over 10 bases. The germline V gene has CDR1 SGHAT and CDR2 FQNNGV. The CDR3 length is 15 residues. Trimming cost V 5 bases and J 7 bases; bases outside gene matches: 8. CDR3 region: CASSASGGGWNEQFF. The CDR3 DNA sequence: TGTGCCAGCAGCGCTAGCGGGGGAGGCTGGAATGAGCAGTTCTTC.

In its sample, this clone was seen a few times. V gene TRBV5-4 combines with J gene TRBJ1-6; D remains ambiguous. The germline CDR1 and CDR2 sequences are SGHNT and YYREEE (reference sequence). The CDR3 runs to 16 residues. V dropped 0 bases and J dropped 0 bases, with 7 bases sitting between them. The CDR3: CASSLGRSSYNSPLHF. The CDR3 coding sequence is TGTGCCAGCAGCTTGGGCAGAAGCTCCTATAATTCACCCCTCCACTTT. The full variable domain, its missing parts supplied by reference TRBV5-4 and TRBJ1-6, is ETGVTQSPTHLIKTRGQQVTLRCSSQSGHNTVSWYQQALGQGPQFIFQYYREEENGRGNFPPRFSGLQFPNYSSELNVNALELDDSALYLCASSLGRSSYNSPLHFGNGTRLTVT.

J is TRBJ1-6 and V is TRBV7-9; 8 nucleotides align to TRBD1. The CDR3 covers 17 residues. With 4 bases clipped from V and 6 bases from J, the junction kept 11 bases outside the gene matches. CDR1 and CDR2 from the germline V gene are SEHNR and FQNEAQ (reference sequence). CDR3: CASSYQYQGAVNSPLHF. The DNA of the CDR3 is TGTGCCAGCAGCTACCAGTACCAGGGGGCGGTTAATTCACCCCTCCACTTT.

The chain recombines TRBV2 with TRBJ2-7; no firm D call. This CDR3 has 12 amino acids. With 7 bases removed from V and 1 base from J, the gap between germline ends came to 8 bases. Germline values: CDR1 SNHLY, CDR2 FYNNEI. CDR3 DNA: TGTGCCAGCAAAGAGAGGTCCTACGAGCAGTACTTC. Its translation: CASKERSYEQYF.

CDR3 loop: CASTSQGTTYNEQFF. DNA for the CDR3: TGTGCCAGCACGTCTCAGGGCACCACATACAATGAGCAGTTCTTC. The V gene is TRBV5-4, the J gene TRBJ2-1, with D possibly matching TRBD1 (5 bases). This CDR3 spans 15 amino acids. Germline V gives CDR1 SGHNT, CDR2 YYREEE (reference sequence). V dropped 6 bases and J dropped 4 bases, with 17 bases sitting between them. Drawing the rest from reference TRBV5-4 and TRBJ2-1, the complete variable domain is ETGVTQSPTHLIKTRGQQVTLRCSSQSGHNTVSWYQQALGQGPQFIFQYYREEENGRGNFPPRFSGLQFPNYSSELNVNALELDDSALYLCASTSQGTTYNEQFFGPGTRLTVL.

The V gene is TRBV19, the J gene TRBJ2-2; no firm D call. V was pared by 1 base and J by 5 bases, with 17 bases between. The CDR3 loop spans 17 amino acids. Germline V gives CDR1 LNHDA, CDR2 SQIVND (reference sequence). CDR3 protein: CASSIGVITQRTGELFF. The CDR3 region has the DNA TGTGCCAGTAGTATAGGGGTTATCACCCAGAGGACCGGGGAGCTGTTTTTT.

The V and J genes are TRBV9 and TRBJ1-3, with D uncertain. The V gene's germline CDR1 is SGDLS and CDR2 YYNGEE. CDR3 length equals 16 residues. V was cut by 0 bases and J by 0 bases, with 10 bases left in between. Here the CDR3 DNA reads TGTGCCAGCAGCGTAGATGCAGAACCCTCTGGAAACACCATATATTTT. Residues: CASSVDAEPSGNTIYF.

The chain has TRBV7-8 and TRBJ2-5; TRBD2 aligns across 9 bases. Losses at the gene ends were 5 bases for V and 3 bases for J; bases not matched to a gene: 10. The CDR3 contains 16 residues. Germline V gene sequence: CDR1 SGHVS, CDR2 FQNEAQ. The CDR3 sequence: CASSPRASGTKETQYF. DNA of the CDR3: TGTGCCAGCAGCCCCAGGGCTAGCGGGACCAAAGAGACCCAGTACTTC.

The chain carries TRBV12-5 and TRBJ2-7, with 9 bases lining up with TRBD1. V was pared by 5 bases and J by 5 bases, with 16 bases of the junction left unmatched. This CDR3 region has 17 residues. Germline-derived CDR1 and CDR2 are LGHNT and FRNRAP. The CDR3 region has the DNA TGTGCTAGTGGTGCCCGTGCCGGGACAGGGTCGATGAACGAGCAGTACTTC. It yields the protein CASGARAGTGSMNEQYF. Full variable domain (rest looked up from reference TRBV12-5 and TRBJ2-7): DARVTQTPRHKVTEMGQEVTMRCQPILGHNTVFWYRQTMMQGLELLAYFRNRAPLDDSGMPKDRFSAEMPDATLATLKIQPSEPRDSAVYFCASGARAGTGSMNEQYFGPGTRLTVT.

CDR3 loop: CSESRPGGHGYTF. The DNA for the CDR3 is TGCAGCGAGTCACGCCCAGGGGGCCATGGCTACACCTTC. This rearrangement joins TRBV29-1 to TRBJ1-2, with 8 bases fitting TRBD1. The V and J ends lost 7 bases and 6 bases, in that order; junction bases with no gene match: 10. This CDR3 spans 13 amino acids. The germline CDR1 and CDR2 sequences are SQVTM and ANQGSEA.

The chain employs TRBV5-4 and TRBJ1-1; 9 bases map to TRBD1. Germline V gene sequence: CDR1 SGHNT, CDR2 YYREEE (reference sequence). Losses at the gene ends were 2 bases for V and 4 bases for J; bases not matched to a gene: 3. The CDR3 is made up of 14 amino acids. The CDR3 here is CASSFGQGTTEAFF. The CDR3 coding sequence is TGTGCCAGCAGCTTCGGACAGGGGACCACTGAAGCTTTCTTT.

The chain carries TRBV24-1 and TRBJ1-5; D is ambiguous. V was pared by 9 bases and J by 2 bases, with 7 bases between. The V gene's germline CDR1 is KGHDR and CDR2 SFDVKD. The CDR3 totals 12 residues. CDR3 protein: CATAQGNQPQHF. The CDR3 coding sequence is TGTGCCACCGCCCAGGGCAATCAGCCCCAGCATTTT.

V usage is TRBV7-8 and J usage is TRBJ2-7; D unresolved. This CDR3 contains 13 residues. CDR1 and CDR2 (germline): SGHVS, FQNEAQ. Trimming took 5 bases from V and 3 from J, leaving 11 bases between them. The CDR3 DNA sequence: TGTGCCAGCAGCCCCTACCGCAACTACGAGCAGTACTTC. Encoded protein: CASSPYRNYEQYF. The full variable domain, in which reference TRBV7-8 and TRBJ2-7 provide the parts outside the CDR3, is GAGVSQSPRYKVAKRGQDVALRCDPISGHVSLFWYQQALGQGPEFLTYFQNEAQLDKSGLPSDRFFAERPEGSVSTLKIQRTQQEDSAVYLCASSPYRNYEQYFGPGTRLTVT.